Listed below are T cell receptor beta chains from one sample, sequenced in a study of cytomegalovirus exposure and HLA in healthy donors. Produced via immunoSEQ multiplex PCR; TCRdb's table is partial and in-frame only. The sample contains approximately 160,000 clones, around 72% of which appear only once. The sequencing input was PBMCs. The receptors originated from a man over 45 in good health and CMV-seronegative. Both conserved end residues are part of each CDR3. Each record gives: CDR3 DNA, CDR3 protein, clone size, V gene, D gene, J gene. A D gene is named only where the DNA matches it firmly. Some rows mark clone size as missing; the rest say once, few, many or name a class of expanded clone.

DNA: TGTGCCAGTACCGACTCAGCGGGAATTTATGGCTACACCTTC; CDR3: CASTDSAGIYGYTF; size: NA; V: TRBV19; D: NA; J: TRBJ1-2
DNA: TGTGCCAGCAGCTTAGCGGCCACAGATACGCAGTATTTT; CDR3: CASSLAATDTQYF; size: NA; V: TRBV7-9; D: NA; J: TRBJ2-3
DNA: TGTGCCACCAGCCCCGACAGGGGGCTGGTCGGGGAGCTGTTTTTT; CDR3: CATSPDRGLVGELFF; size: NA; V: TRBV15; D: TRBD1; J: TRBJ2-2
DNA: TGTGCCAGCAGCGTACTAGCGGGGGGGAGCACAGATACGCAGTATTTT; CDR3: CASSVLAGGSTDTQYF; size: NA; V: TRBV11-2; D: TRBD2; J: TRBJ2-3
DNA: TGTGCCAGCACCTTAAAAGCGGAGACCCAGTACTTC; CDR3: CASTLKAETQYF; size: NA; V: TRBV2; D: NA; J: TRBJ2-5
DNA: TGTGCCAGCAGCATGGACTCATACAATGAGCAGCTCTTC; CDR3: CASSMDSYNEQLF; size: NA; V: TRBV13; D: NA; J: TRBJ2-1
DNA: TGTGCCAGCAGTCCCCCGCCACTACCAGATACGCAGTATTTT; CDR3: CASSPPPLPDTQYF; size: once; V: TRBV6-6; D: NA; J: TRBJ2-3
DNA: TGCAGCGTTGAAGATGGAGGGTTGGCCCAGTACTTC; CDR3: CSVEDGGLAQYF; size: NA; V: TRBV29-1; D: NA; J: TRBJ2-5
DNA: TGCGCCAGCAGCCAAGACCTCCAGAACAGGGTGATCATATATTTT; CDR3: CASSQDLQNRVIIYF; size: NA; V: TRBV4-3; D: NA; J: TRBJ1-3
DNA: TGCAGCGTTGGATTATCGCAGGGCGGCCACGAGCAGTACTTC; CDR3: CSVGLSQGGHEQYF; size: NA; V: TRBV29-1; D: NA; J: TRBJ2-7
DNA: TGTGCCAGCAGCTTAGCTGGGTCGGCTAGCTACGAGCAGTACTTC; CDR3: CASSLAGSASYEQYF; size: NA; V: TRBV7-8; D: NA; J: TRBJ2-7
DNA: TGTGCCAGCAGCACCATTTGGACTAGGGGCTACACCTTC; CDR3: CASSTIWTRGYTF; size: NA; V: TRBV11-2; D: NA; J: TRBJ1-2
DNA: TGTGCCAGCAGCAAAGTTGAACAGCGAAAGCATCGACGGGATTCCTACGAGCAGTACTTC; CDR3: CASSKVEQRKHRRDSYEQYF; size: once; V: TRBV21-1; D: NA; J: TRBJ2-7